The subject of this entry is one T cell receptor beta chain. What it binds is not known. Patients all relapsed after autologous stem cell transplantation, and there was variation in brentuximab vedotin exposure. The patients, who had relapsed/refractory classical Hodgkin lymphoma, achieved best responses of complete response, partial response or progressive disease. CDR3 size: 10 residues. Germline assignment: CDR1 SGHAT and CDR2 FQNNGV. The ends lost 5 bases at V and 10 bases at J; junction bases unmatched: 2. Generated by immunoSEQ multiplex PCR, the TCRdb table keeps only in-frame clones and is missing some. The sample carries around 58,000 clones, about nine tenths recorded once. The sample originates from a study of PD-1 blockade in classical Hodgkin lymphoma. The wider study: Patients were infused with nivolumab 3 mg/kg every 2 weeks. Study observations and caveats: Initiation of nivolumab under 1 year after ASCT led to exclusion of patients. CD4+ TCR diversity, unlike CD8+, climbed significantly by C4D1.

The TCR comes from a human donor with classical Hodgkin lymphoma. Sequenced here: peripheral blood mononuclear cells (PBMCs), sampled at baseline. The rearrangement links TRBV11-2 to TRBJ2-7; 7 nucleotides match TRBD1. The CDR3, as DNA: TGTGCCAGCAGCGGGACAGTTCAGTACTTC. Protein product: CASSGTVQYF.